This entry lists 15 T cell receptor beta chains sequenced from one sample in a study of human T cells and chemical hapten exposure. TCRdb reanalysed the RACE reads using MiXCR and keeps one entry per CDR3 protein. The sample has under 450,000 distinct CDR3 sequences, around 6% seen once. As to time point: patch test 2, 6 weeks after DPC sensitization. Specified treatment: therapeutic diphenylcyclopropenone sensitization with weekly scalp DPC. Sequencing used whole blood, obtained in connection with sensitization to the hapten diphenylcyclopropenone (DPC). The receptors here all came from a woman aged 18-29 years with alopecia areata. Some clones in this sample may be carry-over from other donors' samples.

This clonotype was recorded many times. V usage is TRBV6-5 and J usage is TRBJ1-2; no clear D gene. The V gene lost 5 bases and the J gene lost 0 bases, with 13 bases spanning the gap. CDR1 MNHEY and CDR2 SVGAGI come from the germline V gene. The CDR3 extends over 15 amino acids. The CDR3 nucleotides read TGTGCCAGCAGTGGGGTTGAGCGGTCTAACTATGGCTACACCTTC. Encoded protein: CASSGVERSNYGYTF.

This clonotype was picked up many times. J is TRBJ2-3 and V is TRBV7-6, with TRBD1 as a possible D gene (5 bases). Germline assignment: CDR1 SGHVS and CDR2 FNYEAQ. V was shortened by 3 bases and J by 8 bases, with 9 bases between the two germline ends. The CDR3 is 12 amino acids. The CDR3 DNA is TGTGCCAGCAGCTTCGACAGTGGTACGCAGTATTTT. Amino acid sequence: CASSFDSGTQYF.

V and J are TRBV28 and TRBJ1-6; 11 nucleotides align to TRBD1. The V and J ends lost 6 bases and 6 bases, in that order; junction bases with no gene match: 4. The CDR3 sequence is 15 residues long. The germline V gene encodes CDR1 MDHEN and CDR2 SYDVKM. DNA of the CDR3: TGTGCCAGCAGATGGACAGGGGGCTTTAATTCACCCCTCCACTTT. Protein product: CASRWTGGFNSPLHF.

This clonotype was recorded a few times. V and J are TRBV28 and TRBJ1-2; TRBD1 matches 9 bases. CDR1 and CDR2 from the germline V gene are MDHEN and SYDVKM. This CDR3 spans 14 amino acids. The V gene end was trimmed by 7 bases and the J gene end by 4 bases; junction bases not matched to a gene: 7. The CDR3 DNA follows: TGTGCCAGCAACCCCGGGACAGGGAGCTATGGCTACACCTTC. This codes for CASNPGTGSYGYTF.

This clonotype came up a few times. The rearrangement links TRBV6-2 or TRBV6-3 to TRBJ1-5, with 7 bases identical to TRBD1. V gave up 5 bases and J gave up 6 bases; unmatched junction bases: 10. CDR3 size: 15 residues. Germline V lookup: CDR1 MNHEY, CDR2 SVGEGT. CDR3 protein: CASSRGQEVSQPQHF. The CDR3 coding sequence is TGTGCCAGCAGTCGTGGACAGGAGGTGAGTCAGCCCCAGCATTTT.

V and J are TRBV12-5 and TRBJ1-2; D remains unclear. Trimming removed 0 bases at V and 7 bases at J, with 6 bases between. Germline V gives CDR1 LGHNT, CDR2 FRNRAP. The CDR3 contains 12 residues. CDR3 sequence: CASGLVGSGYTF. The CDR3 DNA reads TGTGCTAGTGGTTTGGTTGGCAGTGGCTACACCTTC.

The CDR3 coding sequence is TGTGCCAGTTCTCAGGGGCATCTATCACCCCTCCACTTT. Its protein is CASSQGHLSPLHF. V and J are TRBV18 and TRBJ1-6, with TRBD1 as a possible D gene (6 bases). CDR3 length: 13 amino acids. CDR1 KGHSH and CDR2 LQKENI come from the germline V gene. Trimming shortened V by 9 bases and J by 10 bases, and 16 bases separated the two germline ends.

At least ten counts were recorded for this clonotype. The genes are TRBV5-1 and TRBJ2-3; D might be TRBD2 (5 bases). Trimming shortened V by 4 bases and J by 0 bases, and 12 bases separated the two germline ends. CDR1 and CDR2 (germline): SGHRS, YFSETQ. The CDR3 spans 15 residues. This chain's CDR3 is CASSPNTGSTDTQYF. The CDR3 bases are TGCGCCAGCAGCCCGAACACGGGGAGCACAGATACGCAGTATTTT. Drawing the rest from reference TRBV5-1 and TRBJ2-3, the complete variable domain is KAGVTQTPRYLIKTRGQQVTLSCSPISGHRSVSWYQQTPGQGLQFLFEYFSETQRNKGNFPGRFSGRQFSNSRSEMNVSTLELGDSALYLCASSPNTGSTDTQYFGPGTRLTVL.

This clonotype occurred many times. This rearrangement joins TRBV9 to TRBJ1-4; TRBD1 matches 10 bases. The CDR3 sequence is 16 residues long. After removal of 4 bases from V and 7 bases from J, the junction contained 10 bases not matched to a gene. The germline CDR1 and CDR2 sequences are SGDLS and YYNGEE. The DNA of the CDR3 is TGTGCCAGCAGCCCCGCCGGGACAGGGGTGGGTGAAAAACTGTTTTTT. Translation gives CASSPAGTGVGEKLFF.

This clonotype was counted many times. The CDR3 sequence: CASSQEERDNYGYTF. The CDR3 nucleotides read TGTGCCAGCAGCCAAGAGGAGAGGGATAACTATGGCTACACCTTC. The chain is built from TRBV4-2 and TRBJ1-2; D is undetermined. This CDR3 has 15 residues. V was cut by 0 bases and J by 1 base, with 9 bases left in between. Germline V CDR1 and CDR2: LGHNA, YNFKEQ.

The J gene is TRBJ2-3, the V gene TRBV18, with TRBD2 matching 7 bases. The CDR3 length is 17 residues. The J segment lost 0 bases and the V segment lost 3 bases, leaving 9 bases of the junction unmatched. The germline V gene encodes CDR1 KGHSH and CDR2 LQKENI. This chain's CDR3 is CASSPNPAGTSTDTQYF. The DNA for the CDR3 is TGTGCCAGCTCACCCAACCCAGCGGGGACTAGCACAGATACGCAGTATTTT.

The chain links TRBV5-4 to TRBJ2-1; D is ambiguous. Germline lookup yields CDR1 SGHNT and CDR2 YYREEE (reference sequence). The CDR3 is made up of 14 amino acids. The V end was cut by 4 bases, the J end by 0 bases, with 8 bases between. The CDR3 region has the DNA TGTGCCAGCAGCACTCCGAGCTCCTACAATGAGCAGTTCTTC. This gives the protein CASSTPSSYNEQFF.

This clonotype has only a few counts. This sequence joins TRBV6-6 and TRBJ2-2; D is ambiguous. This CDR3 region has 15 residues. Germline loops: CDR1 MNHNY, CDR2 SVGAGI (reference sequence). Trimming took 5 bases from V and 0 from J, leaving 10 bases between them. The CDR3: CASSGAFPNTGELFF. The CDR3 nucleotides read TGTGCCAGCAGTGGAGCTTTTCCGAACACCGGGGAGCTGTTTTTT.

This clonotype has ten or more counts. The V and J genes are TRBV12-3 or TRBV12-4 and TRBJ1-5; a weak D match, TRBD1 (5 bases). This CDR3 has 16 amino acids. The ends were cut back, 4 bases at V and 1 base at J, with 14 bases in the middle. The CDR3 is CASSYGGVRSNQPQHF. The CDR3 region has the DNA TGTGCCAGCAGTTATGGGGGGGTAAGGAGCAATCAGCCCCAGCATTTT.

This clonotype was counted a few times. The chain joins TRBV6-2 or TRBV6-3 to TRBJ1-6; a weak D match, TRBD1 (5 bases). V was pared by 4 bases and J by 5 bases, with 9 bases between. Germline CDR1 is MNHEY and CDR2 is SVGEGT. This CDR3 region has 14 residues. The CDR3 region is CASSLSRDNSPLHF. The CDR3 bases are TGTGCCAGCAGTTTAAGCAGGGATAATTCACCCCTCCACTTT.